These T cell receptor beta chains were read from a single sample in a study of CD8 T cells in ankylosing spondylitis. Via MiXCR, TCRdb re-called the 5' RACE reads, giving one row per CDR3 protein. The sample has around 480,000 distinct CDR3 sequences, 17% seen once; the top ten hold about 0.94%. The sequenced sample consisted of blood, either unsorted or a sorted T cell fraction (not recorded which). The source is a male donor with ankylosing spondylitis. CDR3s include the opening cysteine and the closing phenylalanine or tryptophan. Fields, in order: CDR3 protein, clone size, J gene, V gene, CDR3 length. The listing skips clone size in some rows; elsewhere it reads once, few, many or a size class.

CDR3 protein: CASSLAGAGHSSYEQYF
clone size: NA
J gene: TRBJ2-7
V gene: TRBV12-3/TRBV12-4
CDR3 length: 17

CDR3 protein: CASSFTANSPLHF
clone size: many
J gene: TRBJ1-6
V gene: TRBV12-3/TRBV12-4
CDR3 length: 13

CDR3 protein: CAWRWRGTDTQYF
clone size: once
J gene: TRBJ2-3
V gene: TRBV30
CDR3 length: 13

CDR3 protein: CASSSLGTPTYEQYF
clone size: NA
J gene: TRBJ2-7
V gene: TRBV11-1
CDR3 length: 15

CDR3 protein: CASSQDRRGGGTDTQYF
clone size: few
J gene: TRBJ2-3
V gene: TRBV4-1
CDR3 length: 17

CDR3 protein: CSALAPTASTQYF
clone size: few
J gene: TRBJ2-3
V gene: TRBV20-1
CDR3 length: 13

CDR3 protein: CASSEGRSGTGINTEAFF
clone size: NA
J gene: TRBJ1-1
V gene: TRBV6-1
CDR3 length: 18

CDR3 protein: CASSLMFSSYEQYF
clone size: few
J gene: TRBJ2-7
V gene: TRBV7-9
CDR3 length: 14

CDR3 protein: CASRDRANSPLHF
clone size: NA
J gene: TRBJ1-6
V gene: TRBV12-3/TRBV12-4
CDR3 length: 13

CDR3 protein: CASSLVGVRYEQYF
clone size: few
J gene: TRBJ2-7
V gene: TRBV5-6
CDR3 length: 14

CDR3 protein: CASREQGKIYGYTF
clone size: NA
J gene: TRBJ1-2
V gene: TRBV6-2/TRBV6-3
CDR3 length: 14

CDR3 protein: CASSHGAELLYEQYF
clone size: NA
J gene: TRBJ2-7
V gene: TRBV3-1
CDR3 length: 15

CDR3 protein: CASSREPVPRAIAYEQYF
clone size: few
J gene: TRBJ2-7
V gene: TRBV27
CDR3 length: 18

CDR3 protein: CSARGASGSYEQYF
clone size: many
J gene: TRBJ2-7
V gene: TRBV20-1
CDR3 length: 14

CDR3 protein: CASSLQGGEGGEQFF
clone size: few
J gene: TRBJ2-1
V gene: TRBV2
CDR3 length: 15

CDR3 protein: CASSPKAGAYNEQFF
clone size: many
J gene: TRBJ2-1
V gene: TRBV11-2
CDR3 length: 15

CDR3 protein: CASSWEGLAVNNEQFF
clone size: many
J gene: TRBJ2-1
V gene: TRBV6-5
CDR3 length: 16

CDR3 protein: CASKGGANEQFF
clone size: few
J gene: TRBJ2-1
V gene: TRBV5-1
CDR3 length: 12

CDR3 protein: CASSQGPAGRGLIDTQYF
clone size: NA
J gene: TRBJ2-3
V gene: TRBV3-1
CDR3 length: 18

CDR3 protein: CASSLVGYRGPDLINYGYTF
clone size: few
J gene: TRBJ1-2
V gene: TRBV12-3/TRBV12-4
CDR3 length: 20

CDR3 protein: CASLSGTYNEQFF
clone size: few
J gene: TRBJ2-1
V gene: TRBV28
CDR3 length: 13

CDR3 protein: CASADRGRTGELFF
clone size: NA
J gene: TRBJ2-2
V gene: TRBV19
CDR3 length: 14

CDR3 protein: CSVEGGDNEKLFF
clone size: NA
J gene: TRBJ1-4
V gene: TRBV29-1
CDR3 length: 13

CDR3 protein: CASSPITPTGANVLTF
clone size: few
J gene: TRBJ2-6
V gene: TRBV18
CDR3 length: 16

CDR3 protein: CASSLWQGFGYTF
clone size: few
J gene: TRBJ1-2
V gene: TRBV5-6
CDR3 length: 13

CDR3 protein: CASSPLGSPGDEQYF
clone size: NA
J gene: TRBJ2-7
V gene: TRBV5-1
CDR3 length: 15

CDR3 protein: CCCPGTNYGYTF
clone size: few
J gene: TRBJ1-2
V gene: TRBV20-1
CDR3 length: 12

CDR3 protein: CAIRGQGGLGNNSPLHF
clone size: NA
J gene: TRBJ1-6
V gene: TRBV10-3
CDR3 length: 17

CDR3 protein: CASSLSAGMGGVTEAFF
clone size: many
J gene: TRBJ1-1
V gene: TRBV5-1
CDR3 length: 17